The 19 T cell receptor beta chains presented below share a single source sample, sequenced in a study of monozygotic twins with inflammatory bowel disease. TCRdb reanalyzed the 5' RACE reads, giving one entry per CDR3 protein sequence and no DNA. Seen in this sample are over 110,000 distinct CDR3 sequences; the ten most common clones hold roughly 2.5%. Input material: blood. The receptors shown here come from a human donor with ulcerative colitis or Crohn's disease, or a healthy co-twin of an affected twin (not recorded which).

The rearrangement links TRBV20-1 to TRBJ2-7; TCRdb names TRBD1, which stays unverified in the absence of DNA. The length of the CDR3 is 14 residues. Germline V gives CDR1 DFQATT, CDR2 SNEGSKA (reference sequence). The CDR3 is CSARQGARSYEQYF.

V usage is TRBV19 and J usage is TRBJ2-1; TCRdb reports TRBD2, a call that lacks DNA to check it against. The CDR3 spans 14 residues. The germline gives CDR1 LNHDA, CDR2 SQIVND (reference sequence). CDR3 loop: CASNIAGGPNEQFF.

V gene TRBV27 combines with J gene TRBJ1-5; lacking DNA, the TRBD1 call made by TCRdb goes unchecked. This CDR3 is 15 amino acids long. Per the germline V gene, CDR1 is MNHEY and CDR2 is SMNVEV (reference sequence). CDR3 protein: CASSTRQGSNQPQHF.

The J gene is TRBJ2-2, the V gene TRBV7-2; TCRdb outputs TRBD2, but without DNA this stays unchecked. The CDR3 runs 13 residues. Germline assignment: CDR1 SGHTA and CDR2 FQGNSA. CDR3 sequence reads: CASSPLGTGELFF. Filled out from reference TRBV7-2 and TRBJ2-2, the complete variable domain reads GAGVSQSPSNKVTEKGKDVELRCDPISGHTALYWYRQSLGQGLEFLIYFQGNSAPDKSGLPSDRFSAERTGGSVSTLTIQRTQQEDSAVYLCASSPLGTGELFFGEGSRLTVL.

V and J are TRBV20-1 and TRBJ2-6; TCRdb names TRBD1, which stays unverified in the absence of DNA. This CDR3 spans 17 amino acids. Germline V gene data show CDR1 as DFQATT and CDR2 as SNEGSKA (reference sequence). CDR3: CSARAGFGDSGANVLTF.

The V call is TRBV20-1, the J call TRBJ2-5; absent DNA, TCRdb's TRBD2 call cannot be checked. This CDR3 is 14 amino acids long. Germline values: CDR1 DFQATT, CDR2 SNEGSKA (reference sequence). The CDR3 protein is CSLRRRGLRETQYF.

The rearrangement joins TRBV6-2 or TRBV6-3 to TRBJ2-7; TCRdb's D gene call, TRBD1, goes unchecked for lack of DNA. The CDR3 runs 11 residues. The germline gives CDR1 MNHEY, CDR2 SVGEGT. The CDR3 is CASSYDSAKYF.

This chain uses TRBV5-6 with TRBJ2-7; TCRdb's D call of TRBD1 is untestable without DNA. The CDR3 runs to 15 residues. Germline CDR1 SGHDT, CDR2 YYEEEE. CDR3 region: CASTSRDRGSYEQYF.

The chain has TRBV11-2 and TRBJ2-7. This CDR3 has 17 residues. Germline-derived CDR1 and CDR2 are SGHAT and FQNNGV. The CDR3 sequence is CASSLGDLKPNSYEQYF.

This chain connects TRBV12-3 or TRBV12-4 to TRBJ1-1. There are 13 residues in the CDR3. CDR3 in amino acids: CASRLGGPTEAFF.

The rearrangement uses TRBV5-1 and TRBJ2-2; TCRdb proposes TRBD1, but this gene call is untestable without DNA. The CDR3 runs to 14 residues. In germline, CDR1 is SGHRS, CDR2 YFSETQ. CDR3 in amino acids: CATQRATNTGELFF.

The chain uses TRBV7-3 and TRBJ2-1; TCRdb's D call, TRBD1, is unchecked because there is no DNA. Germline loops: CDR1 SGHTA, CDR2 FQGTGA. This CDR3 contains 15 residues. This CDR3 reads CASSLVGTTDNEQFF.

This chain uses TRBV18 with TRBJ2-2; TCRdb's D call of TRBD1 is untestable without DNA. The CDR3 is 14 residues long. The germline V gene has CDR1 KGHSH and CDR2 LQKENI. This CDR3 reads CASSTGFYTGELFF.

The chain uses TRBV29-1 and TRBJ2-1; the TRBD1 assignment by TCRdb is unverifiable without DNA. Germline-derived CDR1 and CDR2 are SQVTM and ANQGSEA. There are 13 residues in the CDR3. This CDR3 is CSVEAGGSEGQFF.

The chain combines TRBV7-2 with TRBJ2-7. The CDR3 has 13 amino acids. The germline V gene has CDR1 SGHTA and CDR2 FQGNSA. This chain's CDR3 is CASTQTRSWEQYF.

The chain links TRBV4-1 to TRBJ2-1; the D call of TRBD1 rests on TCRdb alone, since no DNA is present to check it. This CDR3 has 16 amino acids. Germline lookup yields CDR1 MGHRA and CDR2 YSYEKL. The CDR3 reads CASSQEGRNTYNEQFF.

J is TRBJ2-5 and V is TRBV20-1. This CDR3 has 12 residues. Germline CDR1 is DFQATT and CDR2 is SNEGSKA (reference sequence). Here the CDR3 reads CSASIGAKTQYF.

The chain uses TRBV6-1 and TRBJ1-5. This CDR3 contains 16 residues. Germline V CDR1 and CDR2: MNHNS, SASEGT. The CDR3 reads CASRDPGRGGDQPQHF.

The chain couples TRBV29-1 to TRBJ2-3. CDR3 length: 12 amino acids. Per germline, CDR1 SQVTM and CDR2 ANQGSEA. Here the CDR3 reads CSVEGGTDTQYF.